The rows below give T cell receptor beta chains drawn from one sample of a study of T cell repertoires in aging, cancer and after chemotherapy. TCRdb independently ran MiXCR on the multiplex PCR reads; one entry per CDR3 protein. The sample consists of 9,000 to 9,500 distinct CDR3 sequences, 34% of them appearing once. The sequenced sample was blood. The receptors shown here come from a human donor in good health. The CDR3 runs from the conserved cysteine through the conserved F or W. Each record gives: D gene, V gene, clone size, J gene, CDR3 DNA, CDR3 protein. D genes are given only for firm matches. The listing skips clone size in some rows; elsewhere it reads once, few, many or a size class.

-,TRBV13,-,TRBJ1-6,TGTGCCAGCAGCCGCAGGGAGTCCTATAATTCACCCCTCCACTTT,CASSRRESYNSPLHF
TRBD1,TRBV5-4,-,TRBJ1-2,TGTGCCAGCACTGGGTCCGGGACAGGGGATGGCTACACCTTC,CASTGSGTGDGYTF
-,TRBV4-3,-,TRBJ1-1,TGCGCCAGCAGCCAAGAAGGGCCGGGGCCCGTTTATGAAGCTTTCTTT,CASSQEGPGPVYEAFF
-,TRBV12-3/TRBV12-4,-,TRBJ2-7,TGTGCCAGCAGTTTTGGGGGTTACGAGCAGTACTTC,CASSFGGYEQYF
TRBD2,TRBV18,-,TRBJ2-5,TGTGCCAGCTCACCACTAGCGGGGGGCGGGGAGACCCAGTACTTC,CASSPLAGGGETQYF
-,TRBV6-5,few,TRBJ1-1,TGTGCCAGCAGGTTACAGCTGGAGAGCACTGAAGCTTTCTTT,CASRLQLESTEAFF
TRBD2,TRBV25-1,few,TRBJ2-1,TGTGCCAGCAGGTCTAGCGGGTCCTACAATGAGCAGTTCTTC,CASRSSGSYNEQFF
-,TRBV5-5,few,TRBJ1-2,TGTGCCAGCAGCTTGTTGGCCAGGGAGAGAGATGGCTACACCTTC,CASSLLARERDGYTF
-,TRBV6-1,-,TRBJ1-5,TGTGCCAGCAGAGGAACACGGCGGGGAGCTCAGCCCCAGCATTTT,CASRGTRRGAQPQHF
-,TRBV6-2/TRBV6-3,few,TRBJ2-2,TGTGCCAGCAGTTACCGTATCGGGGAGCTGTTTTTT,CASSYRIGELFF
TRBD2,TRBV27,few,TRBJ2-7,TGTGCCAGCAGTTTAGGTTTGGGAGCGGGGGGGCTTTACGAGCAGTACTTC,CASSLGLGAGGLYEQYF
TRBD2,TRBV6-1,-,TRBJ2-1,TGTGCCAGCAGTGAATTGGGGGGGGGATACAATGAGCAGTTCTTC,CASSELGGGYNEQFF
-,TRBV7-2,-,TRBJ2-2,TGTGCCAGCAGCTTAGTGCAGGGAGGCACCGGGGAGCTGTTTTTT,CASSLVQGGTGELFF
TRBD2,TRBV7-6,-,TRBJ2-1,TGTGCCAGCAGTCCTAGCGGGGGGGACTACAATGAGCAGTTCTTC,CASSPSGGDYNEQFF
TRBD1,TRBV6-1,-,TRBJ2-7,TGTGCCGGGAGCAGGGGGCAGCACGAGCAGTACTTC,CAGSRGQHEQYF
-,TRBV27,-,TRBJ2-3,TGTGCCAGCAGCCGACAGGCACTTCTCACAGATACGCAGTATTTT,CASSRQALLTDTQYF
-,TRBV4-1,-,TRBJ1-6,TGCGCCACCGGACGGTCAGAGGATTCACCCCTCCACTTT,CATGRSEDSPLHF
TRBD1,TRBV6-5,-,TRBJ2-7,TGTGCCAGCAGTAGACAGGGGACCAACTACGAGCAGTACTTC,CASSRQGTNYEQYF
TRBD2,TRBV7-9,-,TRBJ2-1,TGTGCCAGCGTTTCGGGGGGGGTTTTCCCTGAGCAGTTCTTC,CASVSGGVFPEQFF
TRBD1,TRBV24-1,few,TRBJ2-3,TGTGCCACCAGCAGGGGACAGGGTTACACAGATACGCAGTATTTT,CATSRGQGYTDTQYF
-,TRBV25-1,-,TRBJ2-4,TGTGCCAGCAGGATTGGGGACATTCAGTACTTC,CASRIGDIQYF
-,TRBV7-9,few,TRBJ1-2,TGTGCCAGCAGCTTGGCGGGATATGGCTACACCTTC,CASSLAGYGYTF
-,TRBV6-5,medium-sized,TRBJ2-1,TGTGCCTCGCGACGGACCTCCTACAATGAGCAGTTCTTC,CASRRTSYNEQFF
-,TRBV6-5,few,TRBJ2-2,TGTGCCAGCAGTTTGACGGGGGAGCACACCGGGGAGCTGTTTTTT,CASSLTGEHTGELFF
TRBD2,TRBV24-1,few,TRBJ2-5,TGTGCCACCAGTGCCGAGACTAGCGGGGCCCAAGAGACCCAGTACTTC,CATSAETSGAQETQYF
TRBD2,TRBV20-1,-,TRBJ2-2,TGCAGTGCTACCCGCCTAGCGGGGGGATTGGGCGGGGAGCTGTTTTTT,CSATRLAGGLGGELFF
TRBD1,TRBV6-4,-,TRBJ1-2,TGTGCCAGCAGTGACCCCGACAGGGGAATCGGCTACACCTTC,CASSDPDRGIGYTF
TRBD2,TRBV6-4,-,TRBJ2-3,TGTGCCATCAGCCTAGCGGGGGCCTATTATACGCAGTATTTT,CAISLAGAYYTQYF
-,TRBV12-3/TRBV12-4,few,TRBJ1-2,TGTGCCAGCAGCTGGGACGGACGCCATTACACCTTC,CASSWDGRHYTF
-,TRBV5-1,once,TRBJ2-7,TGCGCCAGCAGCCACACCGGGCTTTCATGGGGGCAGTACTTC,CASSHTGLSWGQYF
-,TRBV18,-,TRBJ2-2,TGTGCCAGCTCACCACAGGGAATGAACACCGGGGAGCTGTTTTTT,CASSPQGMNTGELFF
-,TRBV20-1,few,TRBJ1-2,TGCAGTGCTCGGCCCCTGGGGAACTATGGCTACACCTTC,CSARPLGNYGYTF
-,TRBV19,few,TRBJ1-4,TGTGCCAGTAGTCCCCCGGGGAAGTACCGTAGACTGTTTTTT,CASSPPGKYRRLFF
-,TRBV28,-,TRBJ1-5,TGTGCCAGCAGTTCCGGCGCAAGGGGAGGAAGCAATCAGCCCCAGCATTTT,CASSSGARGGSNQPQHF
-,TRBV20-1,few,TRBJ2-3,TGCAGTGCTAGAGGTGGGTTTCCCACAGATACGCAGTATTTT,CSARGGFPTDTQYF
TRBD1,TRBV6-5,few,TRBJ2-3,TGTGCCAGCAGGTCTCATTTCCGGACAGGGGGTTGGGATACGCAGTATTTT,CASRSHFRTGGWDTQYF
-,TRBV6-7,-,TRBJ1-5,TGTGCCAGCAGTTACAAGGGGCGGAATCAGCCCCAGCATTTT,CASSYKGRNQPQHF
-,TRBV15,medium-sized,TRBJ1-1,TGTGCCACCAGCAGAGACGTGGTAGGACGTGGAGCTTTCTTT,CATSRDVVGRGAFF
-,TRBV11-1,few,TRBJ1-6,TGTGCCAGCAGCTTTGAGGGGCCCTATAATTCACCCCTCCACTTT,CASSFEGPYNSPLHF
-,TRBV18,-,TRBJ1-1,TGTGCCAGCTCATCCGGGAGCGTACTCACTGAAGCTTTCTTT,CASSSGSVLTEAFF
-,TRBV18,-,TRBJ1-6,TGTGCCAGCTCATCAGGGGCGGCCTATAATTCACCCCTCCACTTT,CASSSGAAYNSPLHF
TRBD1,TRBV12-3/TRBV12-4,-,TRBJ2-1,TGTGCCAGCAGTTCGACAGGGAGCTCCTACAATGAGCAGTTCTTC,CASSSTGSSYNEQFF
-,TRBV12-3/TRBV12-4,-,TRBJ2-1,TGTGCCAGCAGCCGGGAATCCCCTTCCTACAATGAGCAGTTCTTC,CASSRESPSYNEQFF
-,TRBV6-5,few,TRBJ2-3,TGTGCCAGCAGTTATCCGGGCACAGATACGCAGTATTTT,CASSYPGTDTQYF
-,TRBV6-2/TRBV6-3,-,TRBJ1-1,TGTGCCAGCAGTTACTTCGTCGACACTGAAGCTTTCTTT,CASSYFVDTEAFF
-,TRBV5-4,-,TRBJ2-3,TGTGCCAGCAGCTTTCTAACGGAGGATACGCAGTATTTT,CASSFLTEDTQYF
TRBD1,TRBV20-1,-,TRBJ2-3,TGCAGTGCTAGGCCATATCGGCAGGGGGACATAGTAGATACGCAGTATTTT,CSARPYRQGDIVDTQYF
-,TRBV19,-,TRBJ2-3,TGTGCCAGTAGCGGTAGGACAGATACGCAGTATTTT,CASSGRTDTQYF
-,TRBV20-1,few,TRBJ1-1,TGCAGTGCTAGAGATAGACAGCTGGGCGACACTGAAGCTTTCTTT,CSARDRQLGDTEAFF
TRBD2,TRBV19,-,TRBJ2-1,TGTGCCAGTAGTACATTCGGGGGGGGGGCCAGCCATGAGCAGTTCTTC,CASSTFGGGASHEQFF
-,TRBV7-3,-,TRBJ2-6,TGTGCCAGCAGCCGGGGCGGGTTCAGTGGGGCCAACGTCCTGACTTTC,CASSRGGFSGANVLTF
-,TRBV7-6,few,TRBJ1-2,TGTGCCAGCAGCTTATTGATACAGGGCAACTATGGCTACACCTTC,CASSLLIQGNYGYTF
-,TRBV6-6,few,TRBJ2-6,TGTGCCAGCAGTTACTCGACTACTGGGGCCAACGTCCTGACTTTC,CASSYSTTGANVLTF
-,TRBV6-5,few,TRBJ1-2,TGTGCCAGCAGTTACGGGACAAGAGATGGCTACACCTTC,CASSYGTRDGYTF
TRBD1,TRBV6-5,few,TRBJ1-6,TGTGCCAGCAGTTACTCGGGACAGGGGGATACTTCACCCCTCCACTTT,CASSYSGQGDTSPLHF
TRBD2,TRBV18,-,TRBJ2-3,TGTGCCAGCTCAAGGCGGGGGGCCAGGGCAGATACGCAGTATTTT,CASSRRGARADTQYF